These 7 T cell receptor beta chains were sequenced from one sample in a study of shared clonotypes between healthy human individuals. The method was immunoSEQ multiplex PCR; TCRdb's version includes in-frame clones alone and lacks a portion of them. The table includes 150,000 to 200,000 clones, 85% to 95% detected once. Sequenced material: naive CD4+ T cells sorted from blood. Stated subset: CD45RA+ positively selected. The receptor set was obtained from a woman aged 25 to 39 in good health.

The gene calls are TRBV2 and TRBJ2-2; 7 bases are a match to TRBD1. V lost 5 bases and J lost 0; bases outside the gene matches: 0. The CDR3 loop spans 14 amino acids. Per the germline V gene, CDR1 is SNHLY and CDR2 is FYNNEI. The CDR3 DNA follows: TGTGCCAGCAGTCAGGGGGCGAACACCGGGGAGCTGTTTTTT. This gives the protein CASSQGANTGELFF.

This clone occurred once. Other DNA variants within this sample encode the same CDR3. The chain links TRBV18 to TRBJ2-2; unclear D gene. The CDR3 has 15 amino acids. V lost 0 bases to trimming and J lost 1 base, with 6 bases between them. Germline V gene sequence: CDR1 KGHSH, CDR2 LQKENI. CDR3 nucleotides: TGTGCCAGCTCACCACCCTCGGAGAACACCGGGGAGCTGTTTTTT. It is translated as CASSPPSENTGELFF.

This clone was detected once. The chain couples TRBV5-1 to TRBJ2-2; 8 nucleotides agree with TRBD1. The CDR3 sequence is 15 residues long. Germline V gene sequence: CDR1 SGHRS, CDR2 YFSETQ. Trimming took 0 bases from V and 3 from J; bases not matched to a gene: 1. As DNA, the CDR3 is TGCGCCAGCAGCTTGGACAGGGGGTACACCGGGGAGCTGTTTTTT. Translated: CASSLDRGYTGELFF.

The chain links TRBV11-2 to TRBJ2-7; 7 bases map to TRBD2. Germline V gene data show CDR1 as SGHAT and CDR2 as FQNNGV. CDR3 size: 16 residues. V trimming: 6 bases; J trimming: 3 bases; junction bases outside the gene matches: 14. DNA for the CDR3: TGTGCCAGCAGAGGAGCTAGCGGTCTAACATACTACGAGCAGTACTTC. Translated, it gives CASRGASGLTYYEQYF.

CDR3 nucleotide sequence: TGTGCCAGCAGCCGAAACCGTAGGACAGAAGGGGACGAGCAGTACTTC. Amino acids: CASSRNRRTEGDEQYF. The J gene is TRBJ2-7, the V gene TRBV7-9, with a weak D call TRBD1 (6 bases). CDR1 and CDR2 from the germline V gene are SEHNR and FQNEAQ (reference sequence). Trimming shortened V by 5 bases and J by 5 bases, and 22 bases separated the two germline ends. The CDR3 extends over 16 amino acids.

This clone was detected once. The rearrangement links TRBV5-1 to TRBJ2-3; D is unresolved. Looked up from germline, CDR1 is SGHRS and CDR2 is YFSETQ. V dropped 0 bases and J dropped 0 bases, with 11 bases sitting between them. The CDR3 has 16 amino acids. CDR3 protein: CASSLGASESTDTQYF. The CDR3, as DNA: TGCGCCAGCAGCTTGGGAGCATCTGAAAGCACAGATACGCAGTATTTT.

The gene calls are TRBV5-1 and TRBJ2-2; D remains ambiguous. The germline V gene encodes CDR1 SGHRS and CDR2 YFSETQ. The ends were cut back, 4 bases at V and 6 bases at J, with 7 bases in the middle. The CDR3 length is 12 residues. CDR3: CASSASAGELFF. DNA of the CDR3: TGCGCCAGCAGCGCTAGTGCCGGGGAGCTGTTTTTT.